This TCR beta chain was obtained from a study of graft-versus-host responses after intestinal transplantation. Findings and caveats of the study: GvH clonotypes were identified within recipient marrow, with a subset emerging first in ileum or blood.

Worth noting for this clone: What it recognizes is unknown.

Repertoires were generated with immunoSEQ multiplex PCR, while TCRdb's copy carries only in-frame clones and drops some. This table has roughly 100,000 clones, over 85% appearing once. The V end was cut by 7 bases, the J end by 7 bases, with 10 bases between. The CDR3 sequence is 10 residues long. Germline CDR1 and CDR2: SQVTM and ANQGSEA. The rearrangement links TRBV29-1 to TRBJ1-1, with unresolved D. The starting material was unstimulated CD8+ T cells sorted from spleen or lymph node cells, obtained before intestinal transplant. The TCR was taken from a human donor who received an intestinal transplant. This CDR3 is CSALELEAFF. DNA for the CDR3: TGCAGCGCCCTCGAGCTTGAAGCTTTCTTT.